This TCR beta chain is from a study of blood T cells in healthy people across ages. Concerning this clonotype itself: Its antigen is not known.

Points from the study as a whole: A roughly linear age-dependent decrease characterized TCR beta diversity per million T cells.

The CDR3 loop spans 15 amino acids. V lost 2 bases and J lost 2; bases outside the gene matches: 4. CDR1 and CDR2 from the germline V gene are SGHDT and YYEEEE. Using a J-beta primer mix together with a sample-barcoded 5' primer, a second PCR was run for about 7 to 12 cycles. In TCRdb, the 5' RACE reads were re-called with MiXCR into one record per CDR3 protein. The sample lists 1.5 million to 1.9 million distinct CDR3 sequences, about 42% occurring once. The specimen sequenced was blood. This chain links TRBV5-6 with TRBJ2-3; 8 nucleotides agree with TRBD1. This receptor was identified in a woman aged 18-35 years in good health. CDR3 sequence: CASSFRQGITDTQYF. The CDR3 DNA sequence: TGTGCCAGCAGCTTTCGACAGGGGATCACAGATACGCAGTATTTT.